This TCR beta chain was observed in a study of T cells in localized non-small cell lung cancer. Harvested at least 2 cm beyond the tumor margin, adjacent lung showed no atypia. This clone has just a few counts. The CDR3 length is 13 residues. Germline-derived CDR1 and CDR2 are MNHGY and SAAAGT. Method: immunoSEQ multiplex PCR; TCRdb's copy keeps in-frame clones and lacks some. The sample lists around 1,800 clones, less than 35% occurring once. This TCR derives from a female donor over 55 with stage I lung adenocarcinoma. The source was normal lung tissue next to the tumor, collected before any cancer treatment. The V call is TRBV6-8, the J call TRBJ2-7, with TRBD2 as a possible D gene (5 bases). The CDR3 DNA is TGTGCGAGTACAACCGGGATTTATTACGAGCAGTACTTC. Residues: CASTTGIYYEQYF.